These T cell receptor beta chains were read from a single sample in a study of low-dose radiotherapy and immunotherapy resistance in tumors. MiXCR, run by TCRdb on the reads, gives a single entry per CDR3 protein. The repertoire holds about 58,000 distinct CDR3 sequences, with about 25% as singletons. Sequenced here: PBMCs, sampled after low-dose radiotherapy plus immunotherapy. These receptors were taken from a male donor with prostate cancer. The CDR3 runs from the conserved cysteine through the conserved F or W. D genes are given only for firm matches. Size tells how often a clone was seen (once, few, many) or the class of an expanded clone, and some rows leave it out.

v_call: TRBV7-9; d_call: TRBD2; clone_size: many; j_call: TRBJ2-5; cdr3_nt: TGTGCCAGCAGCTGGGCCGGGTCCGGGAGGGAGACCCAGTACTTC; cdr3_aa: CASSWAGSGRETQYF
v_call: TRBV20-1; d_call: TRBD1; clone_size: many; j_call: TRBJ1-2; cdr3_nt: TGCAGTGCTAGAGATGGAGCAGGGGGCGCCTATGGCTACACCTTC; cdr3_aa: CSARDGAGGAYGYTF
v_call: TRBV7-2; d_call: NA; clone_size: few; j_call: TRBJ2-7; cdr3_nt: TGTGCCAGCAGCTTATTACCTGTGGTGGGATACGAGCAGTACTTC; cdr3_aa: CASSLLPVVGYEQYF
v_call: TRBV18; d_call: NA; clone_size: many; j_call: TRBJ1-2; cdr3_nt: TGTGCCAGCTCACCAAAAGGGGACGCTGGCTACACCTTC; cdr3_aa: CASSPKGDAGYTF
v_call: TRBV12-3/TRBV12-4; d_call: NA; clone_size: many; j_call: TRBJ1-5; cdr3_nt: TGTGCCAGCAGTTTAAGCGGGGGGAGTCAGCCCCAGCATTTT; cdr3_aa: CASSLSGGSQPQHF
v_call: TRBV7-3; d_call: NA; clone_size: many; j_call: TRBJ2-7; cdr3_nt: TGTGCCAGCAGTTGGGGCAGAGAATACGAGCAGTACTTC; cdr3_aa: CASSWGREYEQYF
v_call: TRBV27; d_call: NA; clone_size: many; j_call: TRBJ1-4; cdr3_nt: TGTGCCAGTACAGTTTCTTGGACGGTGAATGAAAAACTGTTTTTT; cdr3_aa: CASTVSWTVNEKLFF
v_call: TRBV12-5; d_call: NA; clone_size: NA; j_call: TRBJ2-1; cdr3_nt: TGTGCTAGTGGTTTAGAGCCAAGGGCCGAGCAGTTCTTC; cdr3_aa: CASGLEPRAEQFF
v_call: TRBV3-1; d_call: NA; clone_size: many; j_call: TRBJ2-7; cdr3_nt: TGTGCCAGCAGCCACGTGGGAGGAAGCTACGAGCAGTACTTC; cdr3_aa: CASSHVGGSYEQYF
v_call: TRBV10-3; d_call: NA; clone_size: medium-sized; j_call: TRBJ2-1; cdr3_nt: TGTGCCATCAGAGCTATAGAGTCGTCTGAGCAGTTCTTC; cdr3_aa: CAIRAIESSEQFF
v_call: TRBV12-3/TRBV12-4; d_call: NA; clone_size: many; j_call: TRBJ2-3; cdr3_nt: TGTGCCAGCAGTTTAGTTCCTAGCACAGATACGCAGTATTTT; cdr3_aa: CASSLVPSTDTQYF
v_call: TRBV5-1; d_call: NA; clone_size: many; j_call: TRBJ2-7; cdr3_nt: TGCGCCAGCAGCTTGGTTCAGGAGGTAGGAGAGCAGTACTTC; cdr3_aa: CASSLVQEVGEQYF
v_call: TRBV7-2; d_call: TRBD2; clone_size: NA; j_call: TRBJ2-3; cdr3_nt: TGTGCCAGCAGAACGGGGGGGGGTTCGAATACGCAGTATTTT; cdr3_aa: CASRTGGGSNTQYF
v_call: TRBV19; d_call: TRBD2; clone_size: many; j_call: TRBJ2-3; cdr3_nt: TGTGCCAGTAGTATTCTGACTAGCGGGAGCACAGATACGCAGTATTTT; cdr3_aa: CASSILTSGSTDTQYF
v_call: TRBV10-3; d_call: TRBD1; clone_size: NA; j_call: TRBJ1-6; cdr3_nt: TGTGCCATCAGTGAAGCGGACAGGACCGGGGGACCCCTCCACTTT; cdr3_aa: CAISEADRTGGPLHF
v_call: TRBV6-5; d_call: TRBD1; clone_size: many; j_call: TRBJ2-5; cdr3_nt: TGTGCCAGCAGTTACTCTTTCACCGGCACAGGGGGCCGGGAGACCCAGTACTTC; cdr3_aa: CASSYSFTGTGGRETQYF
v_call: TRBV11-2; d_call: TRBD2; clone_size: many; j_call: TRBJ2-3; cdr3_nt: TGTGCCAGCAGCCACACGTGGACGGGAGGGGCAGATACGCAGTATTTT; cdr3_aa: CASSHTWTGGADTQYF
v_call: TRBV2; d_call: TRBD2; clone_size: NA; j_call: TRBJ2-1; cdr3_nt: TGTGCCAGCAGCCCTGGACTAGCGGGGGCCCACAATGAGCAGTTCTTC; cdr3_aa: CASSPGLAGAHNEQFF
v_call: TRBV28; d_call: TRBD1; clone_size: many; j_call: TRBJ2-1; cdr3_nt: TGTGCCAGCAGTTCTCAGGACAGGGGCCGCTCCTACAATGAGCAGTTCTTC; cdr3_aa: CASSSQDRGRSYNEQFF
v_call: TRBV12-3/TRBV12-4; d_call: TRBD1; clone_size: many; j_call: TRBJ1-1; cdr3_nt: TGTGCCAGCAGCCTGTGGACAGGGCGGAGAGACACTGAAGCTTTCTTT; cdr3_aa: CASSLWTGRRDTEAFF
v_call: TRBV3-1; d_call: NA; clone_size: few; j_call: TRBJ1-6; cdr3_nt: TGTGCCAGCAGCCAAGATCCAGGGCTTTCACCCCTCCACTTT; cdr3_aa: CASSQDPGLSPLHF
v_call: TRBV7-2; d_call: TRBD1; clone_size: many; j_call: TRBJ1-1; cdr3_nt: TGTGCCAGCAGCTTGGAGGGGACAGTGAACACTGAAGCTTTCTTT; cdr3_aa: CASSLEGTVNTEAFF
v_call: TRBV6-1; d_call: TRBD2; clone_size: many; j_call: TRBJ2-1; cdr3_nt: TGTGCCAGCAGGAAACTAGCGGGAAAATCAAGGTACAATGAGCAGTTCTTC; cdr3_aa: CASRKLAGKSRYNEQFF
v_call: TRBV29-1; d_call: NA; clone_size: NA; j_call: TRBJ2-3; cdr3_nt: TGCAGCGTTGATCTGGGCCGGGCAGATACGCAGTATTTT; cdr3_aa: CSVDLGRADTQYF
v_call: TRBV20-1; d_call: NA; clone_size: many; j_call: TRBJ1-2; cdr3_nt: TGCAGTGCTAGAGTTAGAATTGTGCCAAACTATGGCTACACCTTC; cdr3_aa: CSARVRIVPNYGYTF
v_call: TRBV27; d_call: TRBD1; clone_size: NA; j_call: TRBJ2-3; cdr3_nt: TGTGCCAGCAGTCCAACCCGGGACAGGGGGCGTGCAGATACGCAGTATTTT; cdr3_aa: CASSPTRDRGRADTQYF
v_call: TRBV9; d_call: TRBD2; clone_size: NA; j_call: TRBJ2-7; cdr3_nt: TGTGCCAGCAGCGGGACTAGCGGGAGGAACGAGCAGTACTTC; cdr3_aa: CASSGTSGRNEQYF
v_call: TRBV29-1; d_call: TRBD2; clone_size: many; j_call: TRBJ2-3; cdr3_nt: TGCAGCGTTCTTGCGGGGGATTTCACAGATACGCAGTATTTT; cdr3_aa: CSVLAGDFTDTQYF
v_call: TRBV9; d_call: NA; clone_size: NA; j_call: TRBJ2-3; cdr3_nt: TGTGCCAGCAGCGTAGTTGGCCAGCCTAACACAGATACGCAGTATTTT; cdr3_aa: CASSVVGQPNTDTQYF
v_call: TRBV7-9; d_call: TRBD1; clone_size: NA; j_call: TRBJ1-2; cdr3_nt: TGTGCCAGCAGCCCCCGGTCGGGACAGGGGGCGTATGGCTACACCTTC; cdr3_aa: CASSPRSGQGAYGYTF
v_call: TRBV20-1; d_call: NA; clone_size: many; j_call: TRBJ1-2; cdr3_nt: TGCAGTGCTAGAGATAGGTTTGGCTACACCTTC; cdr3_aa: CSARDRFGYTF
v_call: TRBV7-2; d_call: NA; clone_size: many; j_call: TRBJ1-3; cdr3_nt: TGTGCCAGCAGTATCCTCCCAAGCTCTGGAAACACCATATATTTT; cdr3_aa: CASSILPSSGNTIYF
v_call: TRBV19; d_call: NA; clone_size: NA; j_call: TRBJ1-6; cdr3_nt: TGTGCCAGTAGTGTAGGAAGCTCCTATAATTCACCCCTCCACTTT; cdr3_aa: CASSVGSSYNSPLHF
v_call: TRBV11-2; d_call: TRBD2; clone_size: many; j_call: TRBJ2-3; cdr3_nt: TGTGCCAGCGGACTAGCGGGAGGGGGTGTGGATACGCAGTATTTT; cdr3_aa: CASGLAGGGVDTQYF
v_call: TRBV2; d_call: NA; clone_size: many; j_call: TRBJ2-1; cdr3_nt: TGTGCCAGCAGTGAAAGCAGGGCCGGTGAGCAGTTCTTC; cdr3_aa: CASSESRAGEQFF
v_call: TRBV5-1; d_call: TRBD2; clone_size: NA; j_call: TRBJ2-1; cdr3_nt: TGCGCCAGCAGCCAATCGGGACTAGCGGAGCGGCAGTTCTTC; cdr3_aa: CASSQSGLAERQFF
v_call: TRBV5-6; d_call: TRBD1; clone_size: few; j_call: TRBJ1-2; cdr3_nt: TGTGCCAGCAGCTTGAGCCCCGGGACAGGGAACTATGGCTACACCTTC; cdr3_aa: CASSLSPGTGNYGYTF
v_call: TRBV6-6; d_call: NA; clone_size: many; j_call: TRBJ2-7; cdr3_nt: TGTGCCAGCAGAGCAGGGGATCACTCCTACGAGCAGTACTTC; cdr3_aa: CASRAGDHSYEQYF
v_call: TRBV6-1; d_call: NA; clone_size: many; j_call: TRBJ2-6; cdr3_nt: TGTGCCAGCAAAGCCACCTACTCTGGGGCCAACGTCCTGACTTTC; cdr3_aa: CASKATYSGANVLTF
v_call: TRBV11-2; d_call: TRBD2; clone_size: NA; j_call: TRBJ2-7; cdr3_nt: TGTGCCAGCAGCTTTGGGACTAGCGGGGGGGCCTACGAGCAGTACTTC; cdr3_aa: CASSFGTSGGAYEQYF
v_call: TRBV7-3; d_call: NA; clone_size: NA; j_call: TRBJ2-1; cdr3_nt: TGTGCCTCTGCGGGACCAAACAATGAGCAGTTCTTC; cdr3_aa: CASAGPNNEQFF
v_call: TRBV12-3/TRBV12-4; d_call: TRBD1; clone_size: many; j_call: TRBJ1-1; cdr3_nt: TGTGCCAGCAGTTGGGGACAGCGGAACACTGAAGCTTTCTTT; cdr3_aa: CASSWGQRNTEAFF
v_call: TRBV29-1; d_call: NA; clone_size: many; j_call: TRBJ2-1; cdr3_nt: TGCAGCGTTGATACTTCTACCGATGAGCAGTTCTTC; cdr3_aa: CSVDTSTDEQFF
v_call: TRBV3-1; d_call: NA; clone_size: many; j_call: TRBJ1-5; cdr3_nt: TGTGCCAGCAGCCAGCAACAGGGTCTTCATCAGCCCCAGCATTTT; cdr3_aa: CASSQQQGLHQPQHF
v_call: TRBV5-6; d_call: NA; clone_size: many; j_call: TRBJ2-7; cdr3_nt: TGTGCCAGCAGCGTAGGACCATACGAGCAGTACTTC; cdr3_aa: CASSVGPYEQYF
v_call: TRBV7-2; d_call: TRBD2; clone_size: NA; j_call: TRBJ2-7; cdr3_nt: TGTGCCAGCAGCTCAGGGGGACTAGCGGGAGTGGACTACGAGCAGTACTTC; cdr3_aa: CASSSGGLAGVDYEQYF
v_call: TRBV10-2; d_call: NA; clone_size: NA; j_call: TRBJ2-5; cdr3_nt: TGCGCCTCAAAAAGGCAGAACCTAGGTTTGGAGACCCAGTACTTC; cdr3_aa: CASKRQNLGLETQYF
v_call: TRBV29-1; d_call: NA; clone_size: many; j_call: TRBJ2-2; cdr3_nt: TGCAGCGTTGACACATTCGCGAACACCGGGGAGCTGTTTTTT; cdr3_aa: CSVDTFANTGELFF
v_call: TRBV20-1; d_call: NA; clone_size: NA; j_call: TRBJ1-4; cdr3_nt: NA; cdr3_aa: CSATTYDRGGEKLFFF
v_call: TRBV12-3/TRBV12-4; d_call: TRBD2; clone_size: many; j_call: TRBJ2-5; cdr3_nt: TGTGCCAGCAGTTCGGGCGGAGCGGGAGTGGAGACCCAGTACTTC; cdr3_aa: CASSSGGAGVETQYF
v_call: TRBV9; d_call: TRBD2; clone_size: many; j_call: TRBJ2-1; cdr3_nt: TGTGCCAGCAGCGCCCGACTAGCGGGTTACAATGAGCAGTTCTTC; cdr3_aa: CASSARLAGYNEQFF
v_call: TRBV29-1; d_call: TRBD2; clone_size: few; j_call: TRBJ2-1; cdr3_nt: TGCAGCGTTGAATCCCCTAGCGGGGGAGAGCAGTTCTTC; cdr3_aa: CSVESPSGGEQFF
v_call: TRBV5-1; d_call: TRBD1; clone_size: NA; j_call: TRBJ2-7; cdr3_nt: TGCGCCAGCAGCTTGGGGGACAGGAATACCTACGAGCAGTACTTC; cdr3_aa: CASSLGDRNTYEQYF
v_call: TRBV12-3/TRBV12-4; d_call: NA; clone_size: NA; j_call: TRBJ1-5; cdr3_nt: TGTGCCAGCAGTTTTAGTTCACCCACTAGCAATCAGCCCCAGCATTTT; cdr3_aa: CASSFSSPTSNQPQHF
v_call: TRBV7-3; d_call: TRBD2; clone_size: few; j_call: TRBJ2-3; cdr3_nt: TGTGCCAGCAGCTTAGGAACTAGCGGGGGGCTTGGAGATACGCAGTATTTT; cdr3_aa: CASSLGTSGGLGDTQYF
v_call: TRBV28; d_call: NA; clone_size: few; j_call: TRBJ1-1; cdr3_nt: TGTGCCAGCAGTACAGGGATCGAGCTGAACACTGAAGCTTTCTTT; cdr3_aa: CASSTGIELNTEAFF
v_call: TRBV27; d_call: NA; clone_size: many; j_call: TRBJ2-7; cdr3_nt: TGTGCCAGCAGTTTAGGGCGAGGGGCGGGGGAGCAGTACTTC; cdr3_aa: CASSLGRGAGEQYF